The 17 T cell receptor beta chains listed next were all sequenced from one sample in a study of cytomegalovirus exposure and HLA in healthy donors. The primer mix had 60 Vbeta and 13 Jbeta primers. TCRdb's copy holds only in-frame clones and misses some; the assay was immunoSEQ multiplex PCR. The sample includes 150,000 to 200,000 clones, 60% to 80% of them seen just once. Sequenced material: PBMCs. The receptors derive from a man in his forties or fifties in good health and CMV-seropositive.

V and J are TRBV6-5 and TRBJ2-5, with D perhaps matching TRBD2 (6 bases). The CDR3 sequence is 15 residues long. Trimming took off 6 bases at V and 5 bases at J, with 19 bases between the two ends. The germline V gene encodes CDR1 MNHEY and CDR2 SVGAGI. The CDR3 region is CASRPSGSISETQYF. The CDR3 DNA is TGTGCCAGCAGACCCTCCGGGAGTATCTCGGAGACCCAGTACTTC.

This clone was seen more than once but under ten times. CDR3: CASRYSGGDTGELFF. Here the CDR3 DNA reads TGTGCCAGCAGGTATAGCGGGGGAGACACCGGGGAGCTGTTTTTT. The rearrangement links TRBV2 to TRBJ2-2; TRBD2 matches 9 bases. Germline V gives CDR1 SNHLY, CDR2 FYNNEI. Trimming cost V 6 bases and J 3 bases; bases outside gene matches: 5. This CDR3 is built from 15 residues.

CDR3 region: CASRLTQGYTGELFF. CDR3 DNA: TGTGCCAGCAGGCTCACCCAGGGTTACACCGGGGAGCTGTTTTTT. This rearrangement joins TRBV28 to TRBJ2-2; tentative D call: TRBD1 (5 bases). Per the germline V gene, CDR1 is MDHEN and CDR2 is SYDVKM. Trimming took 6 bases from V and 3 from J, leaving 14 bases between them. This CDR3 region has 15 residues.

The chain has TRBV4-1 and TRBJ1-1; no firm D call. The germline CDR1 and CDR2 sequences are MGHRA and YSYEKL. The CDR3 runs 14 residues. V lost 3 bases to trimming and J lost 1 base, with 9 bases between them. The CDR3 DNA reads as TGCGCCAGCAGCCAGGGCGGGTGGAACACTGAAGCTTTCTTT. This sequence encodes CASSQGGWNTEAFF.

The chain recombines TRBV7-9 with TRBJ1-1; no definite D call. From germline, CDR1 is SEHNR and CDR2 FQNEAQ (reference sequence). V was clipped by 3 bases and J by 2 bases, with 10 bases between them. The CDR3 length is 14 residues. As DNA, the CDR3 is TGTGCCAGCAGCTTTATGACACTTAACACTGAAGCTTTCTTT. It yields the protein CASSFMTLNTEAFF.

This sequence joins TRBV19 and TRBJ1-5; TRBD1 matches at 9 bases. The CDR3 runs 16 residues. Germline CDR1 and CDR2: LNHDA and SQIVND (reference sequence). V was clipped by 4 bases and J by 8 bases; unmatched bases: 12. CDR3: CASSRIDSGQGKPQHF. CDR3 bases: TGTGCCAGTAGTAGAATAGACTCGGGACAGGGAAAGCCCCAGCATTTT.

The chain is built from TRBV5-6 and TRBJ2-7; D is ambiguous. The ends were cut back, 9 bases at V and 0 bases at J, with 13 bases in the middle. The CDR3 length is 13 residues. The germline V gene has CDR1 SGHDT and CDR2 YYEEEE. The CDR3 sequence is CATYDRSSYEQYV. The CDR3 DNA reads as TGTGCCACCTATGACCGGAGCTCCTACGAGCAGTACGTC.

V is TRBV7-9 and J is TRBJ2-1; D might be TRBD2 (5 bases). Trimming removed 1 base from V and 5 bases from J, with 15 bases in between. Germline CDR1 and CDR2: SEHNR and FQNEAQ (reference sequence). This CDR3 region has 16 residues. The chain's CDR3 is CASSLGFQRSNNEQFF. CDR3 DNA: TGTGCCAGCAGCTTAGGGTTCCAGCGGTCAAACAATGAGCAGTTCTTC.

J is TRBJ1-2 and V is TRBV19; TRBD1 is a possible D gene (6 bases). The germline V and J ends were trimmed by 6 bases and 3 bases, with 14 bases remaining between them. The CDR3 length is 14 residues. Per germline, CDR1 LNHDA and CDR2 SQIVND (reference sequence). CDR3 DNA: TGTGCCAGTAGCCACGAGGGGGGGTACTATGGCTACACCTTC. Residues: CASSHEGGYYGYTF.

The chain joins TRBV27 to TRBJ2-1, with 11 positions matching TRBD2. In germline, CDR1 is MNHEY, CDR2 SMNVEV (reference sequence). The length of the CDR3 is 17 residues. With V trimmed by 2 bases and J by 4 bases, 7 bases remained unmatched. The CDR3 is CASSLGASGGWYNEQFF. CDR3 coding DNA: TGTGCCAGCAGTTTAGGGGCTAGCGGGGGGTGGTACAATGAGCAGTTCTTC.

The chain carries TRBV6-1 and TRBJ2-1, with 8 bases aligning to TRBD1. V lost 0 bases, J lost 3 bases, and 7 bases stayed unmatched. The CDR3 covers 17 residues. Germline CDR1 MNHNS, CDR2 SASEGT. CDR3: CASSEALSGGGYNEQFF. DNA of the CDR3: TGTGCCAGCAGTGAAGCCCTTTCAGGGGGCGGCTACAATGAGCAGTTCTTC.

V is TRBV4-3 and J is TRBJ2-5, with D unclear. Germline-derived CDR1 and CDR2 are LGHNA and YSLEER. Trimming removed 1 base from V and 5 bases from J, with 14 bases in between. The CDR3 spans 15 residues. This CDR3 reads CASSQGHYPGETQYF. CDR3 nucleotides: TGCGCCAGCAGCCAAGGGCACTACCCCGGGGAGACCCAGTACTTC.

The J gene is TRBJ2-7, the V gene TRBV6-1; 7 bases are a match to TRBD1. The V and J ends lost 3 bases and 6 bases, in that order; junction bases with no gene match: 11. The CDR3 runs 15 residues. CDR1 and CDR2 (germline): MNHNS, SASEGT. The CDR3 loop is CASSDRQGPSGEQYV. The CDR3, as DNA: TGTGCCAGCAGTGACCGACAGGGCCCCTCGGGCGAGCAGTACGTC.

The chain recombines TRBV6-5 with TRBJ1-2, with 7 positions matching TRBD1. Trimming removed 8 bases from V and 0 bases from J; junction bases left unmatched: 6. CDR1 and CDR2 (germline): MNHEY, SVGAGI. The CDR3 consists of 14 residues. CDR3 nucleotide sequence: TGTGCCAGCCTTTTCAGGGGGGCTAACTATGGCTACACCTTC. This codes for CASLFRGANYGYTF.

The chain is built from TRBV6-6 and TRBJ1-1; D gene ambiguous. Looked up from germline, CDR1 is MNHNY and CDR2 is SVGAGI (reference sequence). V lost 9 bases and J lost 5, with 16 bases in between. The CDR3 loop spans 13 amino acids. The CDR3 sequence: CASSMTTVTEAFF. The CDR3 bases are TGTGCCAGTTCCATGACCACAGTAACTGAAGCTTTCTTT.

The J gene is TRBJ1-5, the V gene TRBV6-5, with D tentatively TRBD1 (6 bases). Germline loops: CDR1 MNHEY, CDR2 SVGAGI. CDR3 length equals 15 residues. V was pared by 6 bases and J by 0 bases, with 12 bases between. CDR3 protein: CASRTGHYSNQPQHF. CDR3 bases: TGTGCCAGCAGGACGGGACACTATAGCAATCAGCCCCAGCATTTT.

This clone was seen only a few times. This chain links TRBV4-3 with TRBJ2-3, with TRBD2 matching 9 bases. This CDR3 spans 17 amino acids. J was trimmed by 5 bases and V by 3 bases; bases with no gene match: 12. From germline, CDR1 is LGHNA and CDR2 YSLEER. In DNA form, the CDR3 reads TGCGCCAGCAGCCACCTACTTCCGGGACTAGCAGGAGATACGCAGTATTTT. Translated: CASSHLLPGLAGDTQYF.